These 11 T cell receptor beta chains were sequenced from one sample in a study of blood T cell repertoires in COVID-19. Only in-frame clones appear in the TCRdb table, and some are missing; sequencing was by immunoSEQ multiplex PCR. This table has roughly 350,000 clones, 88% appearing once. Material for sequencing was peripheral blood. The receptors derive from a woman aged 65 to 85 with COVID-19, enrolled during active disease.

The V and J genes are TRBV7-6 and TRBJ2-5; 12 bases are shared with TRBD2. CDR3 length equals 17 residues. With 5 bases clipped from V and 1 base from J, the junction kept 8 bases outside the gene matches. Germline V gene data show CDR1 as SGHVS and CDR2 as FNYEAQ. DNA for the CDR3: TGTGCCAGCAGCCGTAGCCCTAGCGGGGGGGTCCAAGAGACCCAGTACTTC. Translated, it gives CASSRSPSGGVQETQYF.

The chain couples TRBV2 to TRBJ2-1, with D possibly matching TRBD1 (5 bases). Looked up from germline, CDR1 is SNHLY and CDR2 is FYNNEI. The CDR3 has 12 amino acids. Trimming took 1 base from V and 8 from J, leaving 6 bases between them. CDR3 sequence: CASSEVGDEQFF. Written as DNA, the CDR3 is TGTGCCAGCAGTGAAGTAGGGGATGAGCAGTTCTTC.

This clone was detected a few times. The genes are TRBV2 and TRBJ1-5, with D perhaps matching TRBD1 (6 bases). The CDR3 length is 15 residues. Trimming pared 2 bases from V and 2 bases from J, leaving 10 bases between. Germline V CDR1 and CDR2: SNHLY, FYNNEI. The CDR3 region has the DNA TGTGCCAGCAGTGAAAGGGGGAATGGCAATCAGCCCCAGCATTTT. Protein product: CASSERGNGNQPQHF. The full variable domain, with the rest looked up from reference TRBV2 and TRBJ1-5, is EPEVTQTPSHQVTQMGQEVILRCVPISNHLYFYWYRQILGQKVEFLVSFYNNEISEKSEIFDDQFSVERPDGSNFTLKIRSTKLEDSAMYFCASSERGNGNQPQHFGDGTRLSIL.

The J gene is TRBJ1-2, the V gene TRBV9, with TRBD1 as a possible D gene (5 bases). Trimming stripped 5 bases from V and 2 bases from J, with 13 bases between. Germline V gene data show CDR1 as SGDLS and CDR2 as YYNGEE. CDR3 size: 14 residues. DNA of the CDR3: TGTGCCAGCAGGAATTTGGGGGGGAACTATGGCTACACCTTC. This encodes CASRNLGGNYGYTF.

The V call is TRBV5-1, the J call TRBJ2-7, with no clear D. The CDR3 contains 11 residues. V dropped 4 bases and J dropped 2 bases, with 4 bases sitting between them. Germline V gene lookup returns CDR1 SGHRS and CDR2 YFSETQ. The CDR3 bases are TGCGCCAGCAGCGCGGCCTACGAGCAGTACTTC. Protein: CASSAAYEQYF.

The chain has TRBV9 and TRBJ2-3, with unresolved D. Trimming took off 0 bases at V and 0 bases at J, with 8 bases between the two ends. Germline V gives CDR1 SGDLS, CDR2 YYNGEE. This CDR3 spans 15 amino acids. The CDR3 DNA sequence: TGTGCCAGCAGCGTAGAAGTGGGCAGCACAGATACGCAGTATTTT. It encodes CASSVEVGSTDTQYF. Using reference TRBV9 and TRBJ2-3 for the parts outside the CDR3, the full variable domain is DSGVTQTPKHLITATGQRVTLRCSPRSGDLSVYWYQQSLDQGLQFLIQYYNGEERAKGNILERFSAQQFPDLHSELNLSSLELGDSALYFCASSVEVGSTDTQYFGPGTRLTVL.

The chain carries TRBV19 and TRBJ1-6; 9 nucleotides line up with TRBD1. The J segment lost 0 bases and the V segment lost 4 bases, leaving 10 bases of the junction unmatched. There are 19 residues in the CDR3. Germline V gene lookup returns CDR1 LNHDA and CDR2 SQIVND (reference sequence). The CDR3 bases are TGTGCCAGTAGTACCCGAGGCGGGACAGGGAGCTCCTATAATTCACCCCTCCACTTT. It specifies CASSTRGGTGSSYNSPLHF.

The V gene is TRBV3-1 (or the pseudogene TRBV3-2), the J gene TRBJ1-2, with a tentative D call TRBD1 (5 bases). The CDR3 length is 18 residues. The ends were cut back, 4 bases at V and 6 bases at J, with 27 bases in the middle. Germline loops: CDR1 LGHDT, CDR2 YNNKEL (reference sequence). Here the CDR3 DNA reads TGTGCCAGCAGCCGCACTACCGCTACGGACCCAGACAGAGATGGCTACACCTTC. Translating gives CASSRTTATDPDRDGYTF.

This rearrangement joins TRBV5-1 to TRBJ2-3; D perhaps matches TRBD2 (5 bases). Trimming left V 6 bases short and J 7 bases short, with 18 bases between. This CDR3 region has 14 residues. The germline V gene encodes CDR1 SGHRS and CDR2 YFSETQ. CDR3 region: CASNEDSFGNTQYF. CDR3 nucleotides: TGCGCCAGCAACGAGGACTCCTTCGGTAATACGCAGTATTTT. The variable domain in full, completed from reference TRBV5-1 and TRBJ2-3, reads KAGVTQTPRYLIKTRGQQVTLSCSPISGHRSVSWYQQTPGQGLQFLFEYFSETQRNKGNFPGRFSGRQFSNSRSEMNVSTLELGDSALYLCASNEDSFGNTQYFGPGTRLTVL.

This clone was seen a few times. The chain joins TRBV5-5 to TRBJ1-5, with TRBD1 as a possible D gene (6 bases). The CDR3 contains 14 residues. CDR1 and CDR2 (germline): SGHKS, YYEKEE (reference sequence). Trimming cost V 4 bases and J 8 bases, with 16 bases left between them. For the CDR3, the DNA is TGTGCCAGCAGCGCCTACAGGGTGGGGGAGCCCCAGCATTTT. This codes for CASSAYRVGEPQHF.

The V and J genes are TRBV10-3 and TRBJ1-1; no clear D. This CDR3 spans 17 amino acids. The germline V gene encodes CDR1 ENHRY and CDR2 SYGVKD. Trimming removed 0 bases at V and 3 bases at J, with 17 bases between. This CDR3 reads CAISESGLGGQDTEAFF. The CDR3 nucleotides read TGTGCCATCAGTGAGTCAGGACTCGGTGGCCAGGACACTGAAGCTTTCTTT.